The 30 T cell receptor beta chains below all came from one sample that was sequenced in a study of shared clonotypes between healthy human individuals. Here immunoSEQ multiplex PCR was the method, and the copy in TCRdb shows in-frame clones only, minus some. The sample consists of 2.3 million or so clones, approximately 93% of them appearing once. Specimen: naive CD4+ T cells from PBMCs. Subset described: CD45RA+ positively selected. Source of these receptors: a man between 18 and 29 years old in good health. Some clones in this sample may be carry-over from other donors' samples.

The chain employs TRBV27 and TRBJ2-7; TRBD1 might be the D (6 bases). The V gene's germline CDR1 is MNHEY and CDR2 SMNVEV (reference sequence). The CDR3 spans 18 residues. V was shortened by 3 bases and J by 2 bases, with 23 bases between the two germline ends. The CDR3 DNA reads TGTGCCAGCAGTTTCACCACTCGATCAAACAGGGATCCCTACGAGCAGTACTTC. Amino acid sequence: CASSFTTRSNRDPYEQYF.

About this clone: No conserved phenylalanine or tryptophan is present at the end of the CDR3, so a read error is the likely explanation. The V call is TRBV2, the J call TRBJ2-7; TRBD2 might be the D (7 bases). Germline CDR1 is SNHLY and CDR2 is FYNNEI. The CDR3 sequence is 13 residues long. V shed 9 bases and J shed 4 bases, with 16 bases lying between them. For the CDR3, the DNA is TGTGCCAGTTACAGGGAGGGGGGTTACGAGCAGTACCTC. Its protein product is CASYREGGYEQYL.

The chain carries TRBV15 and TRBJ1-4; no clear D gene. V was trimmed by 5 bases and J by 5 bases, leaving 9 bases between them. Germline V gives CDR1 LNHNV, CDR2 YYDKDF (reference sequence). This CDR3 has 13 residues. The CDR3 protein is CATSSSLNEKLFF. The CDR3 nucleotides are TGTGCCACCAGCTCCAGCCTGAATGAAAAACTGTTTTTT.

The chain combines TRBV5-6 with TRBJ2-1; 9 bases agree with TRBD2. V lost 3 bases to trimming and J lost 3 bases; unmatched junction nucleotides: 10. Germline V gene lookup returns CDR1 SGHDT and CDR2 YYEEEE. This CDR3 has 17 residues. CDR3 DNA sequence: TGTGCCAGCAGCTCTAATGCCGGCGGGAGGGGCTACAATGAGCAGTTCTTC. The encoded protein is CASSSNAGGRGYNEQFF.

This sequence joins TRBV28 and TRBJ2-2; D is unclear. There are 15 residues in the CDR3. Trimming removed 5 bases at V and 6 bases at J, with 16 bases between. Germline V CDR1 and CDR2: MDHEN, SYDVKM. For the CDR3, the DNA is TGTGCCAGCAGTCCACCAGGTGCCCTGGCCGGGGAGCTGTTTTTT. This sequence encodes CASSPPGALAGELFF.

The chain has TRBV2 and TRBJ2-4, with D maybe TRBD2 (5 bases). From germline, CDR1 is SNHLY and CDR2 FYNNEI. CDR3 length: 15 amino acids. Deletions cut 2 bases from V and 0 bases from J, with 8 bases between. In DNA form, the CDR3 reads TGTGCCAGCAGTGAATACGGGAAAGCCAAAAACATTCAGTACTTC. Its translation is CASSEYGKAKNIQYF.

The chain recombines TRBV6-6 with TRBJ1-1; D call uncertain. Looked up from germline, CDR1 is MNHNY and CDR2 is SVGAGI (reference sequence). V was clipped by 9 bases and J by 3 bases, with 14 bases between them. The CDR3 is 13 amino acids. The CDR3 sequence is CASRRHLYTEAFF. In DNA form, the CDR3 reads TGTGCCAGTCGGAGACACCTTTACACTGAAGCTTTCTTT.

This chain uses TRBV5-8 with TRBJ1-4; 7 bases are a match to TRBD1. CDR3 length: 13 residues. Germline V CDR1 and CDR2: SGHTS, YDEGEE. V trimming: 6 bases; J trimming: 10 bases; junction bases outside the gene matches: 9. The CDR3 sequence is CASNRQGIGKLFF. CDR3 in DNA: TGTGCCAGCAACCGACAGGGAATCGGAAAACTGTTTTTT.

The CDR3 bases are TGTGCCAGCAGCCAGCTAGCGGGAGGATCCGAGCAGTACTTC. Residues: CASSQLAGGSEQYF. The genes are TRBV7-2 and TRBJ2-7; the match to TRBD2 covers 11 bases. The CDR3 runs 14 residues. The germline V gene encodes CDR1 SGHTA and CDR2 FQGNSA. Trimming cost V 5 bases and J 6 bases; bases outside gene matches: 6. The variable domain in full, completed from reference TRBV7-2 and TRBJ2-7, reads GAGVSQSPSNKVTEKGKDVELRCDPISGHTALYWYRQSLGQGLEFLIYFQGNSAPDKSGLPSDRFSAERTGGSVSTLTIQRTQQEDSAVYLCASSQLAGGSEQYFGPGTRLTVT.

With regard to this clone: Other DNA sequences in this specimen translate into the identical CDR3. The rearrangement uses TRBV7-2 and TRBJ1-3; D ambiguous. Per the germline V gene, CDR1 is SGHTA and CDR2 is FQGNSA. The ends were cut back, 1 base at V and 4 bases at J, with 11 bases in the middle. The CDR3 is 15 amino acids. The CDR3 loop reads CASSLVGLSGNTIYF. The CDR3, as DNA: TGTGCCAGCAGCTTAGTAGGTCTCTCCGGAAACACCATATATTTT.

A note on this clone: This sample includes further DNA sequences coding for the same CDR3. The chain is built from TRBV2 and TRBJ2-5; 7 bases line up with TRBD2. V shed 7 bases and J 3 bases; nucleotides not matched to a gene: 2. The germline V gene has CDR1 SNHLY and CDR2 FYNNEI. The CDR3 has 12 residues. This chain's CDR3 is CASNLAEETQYF. The DNA for the CDR3 is TGTGCCAGCAATCTAGCGGAAGAGACCCAGTACTTC.

The chain combines TRBV27 with TRBJ2-3; D perhaps matches TRBD1 (5 bases). The CDR3 extends over 15 amino acids. Germline CDR1 and CDR2: MNHEY and SMNVEV (reference sequence). Trimming removed 5 bases at V and 1 base at J, with 13 bases between. CDR3 DNA: TGTGCCAGCAGTCACAGACAGAGCGGCACAGATACGCAGTATTTT. It codes for CASSHRQSGTDTQYF.

The V and J genes are TRBV4-3 and TRBJ1-4, with D unclear. This CDR3 is 16 amino acids long. Germline V gives CDR1 LGHNA, CDR2 YSLEER. Trimming left V 4 bases short and J 3 bases short, with 15 bases between. CDR3 bases: TGCGCCAGCAGCCGGAGGGAGGGAGCGGCTAATGAAAAACTGTTTTTT. Translation gives CASSRREGAANEKLFF.

This chain uses TRBV7-6 with TRBJ2-5; the D gene is possibly TRBD2 (7 bases). The germline V gene encodes CDR1 SGHVS and CDR2 FNYEAQ. V shed 0 bases and J shed 5 bases, with 13 bases lying between them. This CDR3 contains 15 residues. The CDR3 spells CASSLARGPGETQYF. CDR3 sequence (DNA): TGTGCCAGCAGCTTAGCGCGGGGGCCCGGCGAGACCCAGTACTTC.

The chain is built from TRBV6-5 and TRBJ2-7, with 10 bases matching TRBD1. This CDR3 is built from 15 residues. With 3 bases clipped from V and 7 bases from J, the junction kept 9 bases outside the gene matches. The germline V gene encodes CDR1 MNHEY and CDR2 SVGAGI. The CDR3 loop reads CASSYLGTGVLEQYF. DNA of the CDR3: TGTGCCAGCAGTTATCTCGGGACAGGGGTATTGGAGCAGTACTTC.

The chain combines TRBV4-3 with TRBJ2-1; TRBD1 aligns across 8 bases. J gave up 2 bases and V 3 bases, and 3 bases lay outside the gene matches. From germline, CDR1 is LGHNA and CDR2 YSLEER. This CDR3 has 15 residues. In DNA form, the CDR3 reads TGCGCCAGCAGCCAGGACAGGGACCCCTACAATGAGCAGTTCTTC. It is translated as CASSQDRDPYNEQFF.

The rearrangement uses TRBV6-5 and TRBJ1-3; the match to TRBD1 covers 7 bases. Looked up from germline, CDR1 is MNHEY and CDR2 is SVGAGI. V lost 2 bases, J lost 2 bases, and 3 bases stayed unmatched. The CDR3 loop spans 15 amino acids. CDR3 nucleotide sequence: TGTGCCAGCAGTTACCAGGACAGGCCTGGAAACACCATATATTTT. Translating gives CASSYQDRPGNTIYF.

The genes are TRBV27 and TRBJ2-3; the D is unclear. The CDR3 length is 15 residues. Germline V gene sequence: CDR1 MNHEY, CDR2 SMNVEV (reference sequence). The V and J ends lost 10 bases and 5 bases respectively, with 22 bases between them. DNA of the CDR3: TGTGCCACGACCCGCTTGGCAAACTCAGGAGATACGCAGTATTTT. Amino acid sequence: CATTRLANSGDTQYF.

CDR3 loop: CAISVLAGYTGELFF. The CDR3 nucleotides read TGTGCCATCAGTGTCCTAGCGGGGTACACCGGGGAGCTGTTTTTT. The chain is built from TRBV10-3 and TRBJ2-2; TRBD2 aligns across 9 bases. Germline V lookup: CDR1 ENHRY, CDR2 SYGVKD. This CDR3 comprises 15 residues. The J segment lost 3 bases and the V segment lost 4 bases, leaving 3 bases of the junction unmatched.

The chain employs TRBV27 and TRBJ1-2, with TRBD1 as a possible D gene (6 bases). CDR3 length: 13 residues. The germline gives CDR1 MNHEY, CDR2 SMNVEV (reference sequence). The ends were cut back, 7 bases at V and 8 bases at J, with 17 bases in the middle. For the CDR3, the DNA is TGTGCCAGCACCCGACCAGGGGCAGCCGGCTACACCTTC. Translating gives CASTRPGAAGYTF.

CDR3 coding DNA: TGCGCCAGCAGCTCCACCCGGGGCACAGATACGCAGTATTTT. The encoded protein is CASSSTRGTDTQYF. The chain carries TRBV5-1 and TRBJ2-3; D remains unclear. CDR1 and CDR2 from the germline V gene are SGHRS and YFSETQ. The CDR3 is 14 residues long. The V and J ends lost 3 bases and 1 base respectively, with 9 bases between them.

The chain employs TRBV9 and TRBJ2-3; TRBD2 matches 15 bases. The junction had 2 bases not matched to a gene; V was cut back by 4 bases and J by 5 bases. The CDR3 has 15 amino acids. Germline assignment: CDR1 SGDLS and CDR2 YYNGEE. CDR3 coding DNA: TGTGCCAGCAGCAAGGGACTAGCGGGAGGAGATACGCAGTATTTT. Amino acids: CASSKGLAGGDTQYF.

As regards this clone: Other nucleotide sequences from this sample produce the same CDR3. The V and J genes are TRBV7-2 and TRBJ2-7, with 8 bases lining up with TRBD1. Trimming took 5 bases from V and 4 from J; bases not matched to a gene: 4. The CDR3 totals 13 residues. Germline CDR1 reads SGHTA; CDR2 reads FQGNSA. The CDR3 loop reads CASSRTGNYEQYF. CDR3 in DNA: TGTGCCAGCAGCCGGACAGGGAATTACGAGCAGTACTTC.

The genes are TRBV18 and TRBJ2-1; 8 bases are shared with TRBD1. The CDR3 has 15 residues. Trimming at V came to 3 bases and at J to 15 bases, leaving 16 bases not matched to a gene. Per the germline V gene, CDR1 is KGHSH and CDR2 is LQKENI. The CDR3 region is CASSPGTGSNGFRFF. CDR3 DNA sequence: TGTGCCAGCTCACCGGGGACAGGCTCTAATGGCTTTCGGTTCTTC.

This clone has only one observation. The chain has TRBV4-1 and TRBJ2-1; D uncertain. V was clipped by 1 base and J by 2 bases, with 9 bases between them. The CDR3 covers 15 residues. The germline CDR1 and CDR2 sequences are MGHRA and YSYEKL. CDR3 nucleotide sequence: TGCGCCAGCAGCCAAGCGAGTCTCGCCTACAATGAGCAGTTCTTC. Translated: CASSQASLAYNEQFF.

The chain links TRBV7-2 to TRBJ1-5; TRBD1 is a possible D gene (5 bases). CDR1 is SGHTA and CDR2 is FQGNSA in the germline V gene. CDR3 size: 14 residues. V was pared by 1 base and J by 3 bases, with 7 bases between. Here the CDR3 DNA reads TGTGCCAGCAGCTTAGGCAGGGCCAATCAGCCCCAGCATTTT. It encodes CASSLGRANQPQHF.

The V and J genes are TRBV7-2 and TRBJ1-3; D remains unclear. Trimming shortened V by 5 bases and J by 0 bases, and 8 bases separated the two germline ends. The CDR3 is made up of 14 amino acids. Germline CDR1 SGHTA, CDR2 FQGNSA. The CDR3 DNA is TGTGCCAGCAGCAAGGGCCGCTCTGGAAACACCATATATTTT. It specifies CASSKGRSGNTIYF. Full variable domain (missing parts from reference TRBV7-2 and TRBJ1-3): GAGVSQSPSNKVTEKGKDVELRCDPISGHTALYWYRQSLGQGLEFLIYFQGNSAPDKSGLPSDRFSAERTGGSVSTLTIQRTQQEDSAVYLCASSKGRSGNTIYFGEGSWLTVV.

With regard to this clone: The same CDR3 arises from other DNA sequences in this sample as well. This chain uses TRBV7-9 with TRBJ1-3; D not certain. The germline V gene has CDR1 SEHNR and CDR2 FQNEAQ (reference sequence). The CDR3 consists of 16 residues. Trimming stripped 5 bases from V and 0 bases from J, with 14 bases between. The CDR3 here is CASSLGSSFSGNTIYF. CDR3 DNA: TGTGCCAGCAGCCTTGGGTCTTCTTTCTCTGGAAACACCATATATTTT.

This clone occurred once. The chain is built from TRBV6-1 and TRBJ1-2, with no clear D. Trimming removed 2 bases at V and 4 bases at J, with 8 bases between. The CDR3 extends over 13 amino acids. The germline V gene has CDR1 MNHNS and CDR2 SASEGT. This CDR3 is CASSELRSYGYTF. The DNA of the CDR3 is TGTGCCAGCAGTGAACTGCGCAGCTATGGCTACACCTTC.

This chain joins TRBV28 and TRBJ1-5; no firm D call. Germline assignment: CDR1 MDHEN and CDR2 SYDVKM. The CDR3 is made up of 17 amino acids. V was cut by 6 bases and J by 5 bases, with 23 bases left in between. CDR3 loop: CASSHGSIPFNYQPQHF. The CDR3, as DNA: TGTGCCAGCAGCCACGGAAGCATACCCTTTAATTATCAGCCCCAGCATTTT. The whole variable domain, filled in from reference TRBV28 and TRBJ1-5, reads DVKVTQSSRYLVKRTGEKVFLECVQDMDHENMFWYRQDPGLGLRLIYFSYDVKMKEKGDIPEGYSVSREKKERFSLILESASTNQTSMYLCASSHGSIPFNYQPQHFGDGTRLSIL.